Below are 10 T cell receptor beta chains sequenced from a single sample in a study of kidney transplant recipient with SARS-CoV-2 infection. TCRdb recomputed calls from the reads with MiXCR, one row per CDR3 protein. The repertoire consists of 200,000 to 300,000 distinct CDR3 sequences, with about 28% occurring once and the leading ten covering around 6.8%. Sample: a blood sample, taken at baseline and between days 110 and 120 from a kidney transplant recipient. Source of these receptors: a male patient aged 25 to 39 who had COVID-19 and was a kidney transplant recipient. Some T cells may trace back to the graft donor.

This clonotype was counted between two and nine times. The gene calls are TRBV30 and TRBJ2-3; 7 nucleotides line up with TRBD2. V lost 2 bases and J lost 0; bases outside the gene matches: 5. The CDR3 length is 15 residues. Germline CDR1 is GTSNPN and CDR2 is SVGIG (reference sequence). The CDR3 bases are TGTGCCTGGAGTAAAGGTAGCGGGAGCACAGATACGCAGTATTTT. It specifies CAWSKGSGSTDTQYF.

As to this clonotype: The junction shows a germline mismatch at one end, possibly a read error. This chain uses TRBV5-8 with TRBJ2-1; maybe TRBD2 (5 bases). The CDR3 is 17 residues long. Looked up from germline, CDR1 is SGHTS and CDR2 is YDEGEE. The DNA for the CDR3 is TGTGCCAACAGCCTTACGGTCGGCGGGTTCTCCTACAATGAGCAGTTCTTC. Translating gives CANSLTVGGFSYNEQFF.

Details on this clonotype: Germline is not matched at one junction end, which may reflect a read error. The V call is TRBV5-4, the J call TRBJ2-2; possibly TRBD2 for D (6 bases). This CDR3 spans 14 amino acids. Germline CDR1 is SGHNT and CDR2 is YYREEE (reference sequence). The CDR3: CDSSRELNTGELFF. In DNA form, the CDR3 reads TGTGACAGCAGCCGGGAGTTAAACACCGGGGAGCTGTTTTTT.

A note on this clonotype: A much larger clone differs from this one at a single base, so this may be a read error. The genes are TRBV20-1 and TRBJ2-5, with a possible D match to TRBD2 (6 bases). The CDR3 has 15 residues. Germline-derived CDR1 and CDR2 are DFQATT and SNEGSKA (reference sequence). The CDR3 is CSARSRGSGQETQCF. The CDR3 DNA is TGCAGTGCTAGGTCCCGGGGGAGTGGGCAAGAGACCCAGTGCTTC.

A remark on this clonotype: A read error may explain this, as a much larger clone is one base away. For the CDR3, the DNA is TGTGCCGGCAGCTTAGCGGGGCTGGCCTACAATGAGCAGTTCTTC. Encoded protein: CAGSLAGLAYNEQFF. The J gene is TRBJ2-1, the V gene TRBV5-4, with 8 bases identical to TRBD2. Germline V CDR1 and CDR2: SGHNT, YYREEE (reference sequence). CDR3 length: 15 amino acids.

For this clonotype: Lacking the conserved final phenylalanine or tryptophan, this CDR3 likely reflects a read error. The V gene is TRBV2, the J gene TRBJ2-1; weak D call: TRBD2 (6 bases). Germline V gives CDR1 SNHLY, CDR2 FYNNEI. This CDR3 is built from 13 residues. Deletions cut 6 bases from V and 13 bases from J, with 19 bases between. The CDR3 DNA reads as TGTGCCAGCAGCCGGGACTTCTCGGAGGTACAGTTCCTC. Translating it yields CASSRDFSEVQFL.

This clonotype was observed at least ten times. The rearrangement joins TRBV10-2 to TRBJ1-2, with D hard to call. Germline-derived CDR1 and CDR2 are WSHSY and SAAADI. This CDR3 spans 17 amino acids. Trimming pared 4 bases from V and 4 bases from J, leaving 22 bases between. The CDR3 spells CASSGGVTSRKTYGYTF. CDR3 DNA sequence: TGCGCCAGCAGTGGCGGTGTCACTTCTAGAAAGACCTATGGCTACACCTTC.

This clonotype was counted ten times or more. J is TRBJ2-5 and V is TRBV7-2; D unclear. The DNA end is a closer match to TRBJ2-7, so the J assignment may be wrong. This CDR3 region has 15 residues. Germline V gene sequence: CDR1 SGHTA, CDR2 FQGNSA. CDR3 protein: CASSLVVTKAYEQYF. CDR3 nucleotide sequence: TGTGCCAGCAGCTTAGTTGTGACGAAAGCCTACGAGCAGTACTTC.

With respect to this clonotype: This may arise from a read error, as a much more abundant clone is one base away. The chain employs TRBV11-2 and TRBJ2-4; D might be TRBD1 (5 bases). The CDR3 is made up of 14 amino acids. V lost 6 bases and J lost 7, with 16 bases in between. Germline V gene data show CDR1 as SGHAT and CDR2 as FQNNGV. The CDR3 DNA follows: TGTGCCAGCAGTAACAGGCCTCAGGCGAACATTCAGTACTTC. This gives the protein CASSNRPQANIQYF.

The sample holds many counts of this clonotype. The rearrangement links TRBV11-2 to TRBJ1-3, with D unclear. Between the trimmed V and J ends, which lost 2 bases and 3 bases, there was a span of 8 bases. The germline CDR1 and CDR2 sequences are SGHAT and FQNNGV. This CDR3 is 14 amino acids long. The CDR3 DNA follows: TGTGCCAGCAGCTTAAAGGCTTATGGAAACACCATATATTTT. Translation: CASSLKAYGNTIYF.